This T cell receptor (beta chain) was recovered during a study of cytomegalovirus exposure and HLA in healthy donors. With regard to this clone: What it binds is not known.

Overall study results and limits: Cytomegalovirus association was listed for 164 TCR beta chains.

The method was immunoSEQ multiplex PCR; TCRdb's version includes in-frame clones alone and lacks a portion of them. This sample carries approximately 200,000 clones, under 95% of them seen once, and the ten largest clones take 1.1%. This sequence originates from a woman aged 18 to 35 in good health and CMV-seronegative. Sequencing used PBMCs.

CDR3 sequence (DNA): TGCGCCAGCACCGTTCTTCAGGGGCTTGAGACCCAGTACTTC. Amino acids: CASTVLQGLETQYF. The chain is built from TRBV5-1 and TRBJ2-5; TRBD1 is a possible D gene (6 bases). Trimming pared 6 bases from V and 5 bases from J, leaving 17 bases between. This CDR3 comprises 14 residues. Germline values: CDR1 SGHRS, CDR2 YFSETQ.